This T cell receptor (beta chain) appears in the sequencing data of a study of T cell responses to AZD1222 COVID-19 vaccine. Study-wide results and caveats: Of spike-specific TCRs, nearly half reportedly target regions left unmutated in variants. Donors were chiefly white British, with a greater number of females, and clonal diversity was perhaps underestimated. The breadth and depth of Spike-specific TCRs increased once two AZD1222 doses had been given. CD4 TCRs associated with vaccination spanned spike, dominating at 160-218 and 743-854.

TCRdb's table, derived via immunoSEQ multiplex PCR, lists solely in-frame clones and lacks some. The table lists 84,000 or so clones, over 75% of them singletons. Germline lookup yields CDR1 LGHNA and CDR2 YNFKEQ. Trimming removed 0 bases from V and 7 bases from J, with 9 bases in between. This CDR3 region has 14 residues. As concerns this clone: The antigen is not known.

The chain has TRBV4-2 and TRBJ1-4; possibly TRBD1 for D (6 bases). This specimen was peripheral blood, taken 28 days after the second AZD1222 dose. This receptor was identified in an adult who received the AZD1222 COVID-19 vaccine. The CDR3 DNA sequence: TGTGCCAGCAGCCAAGAACAGGGTATTGAAAAACTGTTTTTT. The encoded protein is CASSQEQGIEKLFF.